This TCR beta chain is drawn from a study of CD8+CD57+ T cells in acquired aplastic anemia. Overall study context: Healthy donors yielded about 10.8 million CD4+ cell reads on average.

The germline gives CDR1 SGHVS, CDR2 FQNEAQ. The CDR3 is 12 residues long. V lost 5 bases to trimming and J lost 8 bases; unmatched junction nucleotides: 5. It was genomic DNA that served as the template for profiling TCR beta VDJ and CDR3. A single record per CDR3 protein comes from TCRdb applying MiXCR to the reads. Seen here are about 160,000 distinct CDR3 sequences, approximately 43% observed once, and the top ten hold approximately 1%. The sequenced material came from sorted CD4+, CD8+, or CD8+CD57+ T cells (not recorded which) from PBMCs. The chain carries TRBV7-8 and TRBJ1-1; 7 bases are a match to TRBD1. This receptor was identified in a human donor in good health. The CDR3 spells CASSDRTGEAFF. The DNA of the CDR3 is TGTGCCAGCAGCGACCGGACAGGAGAAGCTTTCTTT.